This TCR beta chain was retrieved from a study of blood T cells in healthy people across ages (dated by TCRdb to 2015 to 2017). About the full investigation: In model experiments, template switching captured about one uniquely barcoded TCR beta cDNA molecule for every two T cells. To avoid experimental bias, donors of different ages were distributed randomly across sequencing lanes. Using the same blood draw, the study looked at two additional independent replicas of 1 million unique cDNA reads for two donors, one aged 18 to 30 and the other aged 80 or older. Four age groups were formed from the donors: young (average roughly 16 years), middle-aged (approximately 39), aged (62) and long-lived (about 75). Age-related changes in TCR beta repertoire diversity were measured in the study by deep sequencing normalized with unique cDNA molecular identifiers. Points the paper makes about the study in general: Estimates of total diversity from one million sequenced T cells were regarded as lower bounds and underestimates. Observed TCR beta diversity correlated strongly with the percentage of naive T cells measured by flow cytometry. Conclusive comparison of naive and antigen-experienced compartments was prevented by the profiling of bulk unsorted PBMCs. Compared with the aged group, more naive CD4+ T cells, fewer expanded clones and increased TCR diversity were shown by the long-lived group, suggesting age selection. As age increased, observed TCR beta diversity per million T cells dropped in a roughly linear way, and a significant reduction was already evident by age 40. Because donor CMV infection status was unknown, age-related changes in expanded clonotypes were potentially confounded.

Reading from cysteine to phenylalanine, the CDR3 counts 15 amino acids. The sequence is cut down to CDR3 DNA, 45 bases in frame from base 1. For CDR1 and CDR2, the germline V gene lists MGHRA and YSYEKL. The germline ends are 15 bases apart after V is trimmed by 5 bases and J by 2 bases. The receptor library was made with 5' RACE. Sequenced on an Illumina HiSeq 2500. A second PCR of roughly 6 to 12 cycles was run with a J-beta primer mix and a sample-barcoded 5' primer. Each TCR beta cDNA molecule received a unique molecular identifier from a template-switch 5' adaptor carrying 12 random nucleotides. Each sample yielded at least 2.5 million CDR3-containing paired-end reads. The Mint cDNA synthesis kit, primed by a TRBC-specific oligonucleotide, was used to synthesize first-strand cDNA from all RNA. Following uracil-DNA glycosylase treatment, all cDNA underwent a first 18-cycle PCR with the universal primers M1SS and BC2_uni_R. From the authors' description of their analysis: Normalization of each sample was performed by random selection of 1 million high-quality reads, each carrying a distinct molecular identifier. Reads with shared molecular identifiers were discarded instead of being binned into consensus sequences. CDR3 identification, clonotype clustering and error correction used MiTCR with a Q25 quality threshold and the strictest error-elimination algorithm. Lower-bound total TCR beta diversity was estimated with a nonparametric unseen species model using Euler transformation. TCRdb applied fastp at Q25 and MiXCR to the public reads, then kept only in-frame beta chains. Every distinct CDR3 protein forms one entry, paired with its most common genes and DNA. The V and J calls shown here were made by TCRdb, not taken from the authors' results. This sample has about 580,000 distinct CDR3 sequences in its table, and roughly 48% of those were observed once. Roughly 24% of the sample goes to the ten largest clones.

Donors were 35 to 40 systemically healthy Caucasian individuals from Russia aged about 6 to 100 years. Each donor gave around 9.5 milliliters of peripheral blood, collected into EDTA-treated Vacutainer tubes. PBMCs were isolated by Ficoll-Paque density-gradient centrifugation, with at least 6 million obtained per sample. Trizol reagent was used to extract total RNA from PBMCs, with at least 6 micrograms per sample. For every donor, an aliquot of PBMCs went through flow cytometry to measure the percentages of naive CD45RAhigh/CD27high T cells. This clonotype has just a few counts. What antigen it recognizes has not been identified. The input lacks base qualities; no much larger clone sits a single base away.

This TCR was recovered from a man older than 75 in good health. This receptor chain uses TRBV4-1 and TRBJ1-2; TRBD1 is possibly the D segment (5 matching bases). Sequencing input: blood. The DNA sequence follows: TGCGCCAGCAGCTTAGAGGGGACGGAGAACTATGGCTACACCTTC. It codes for CASSLEGTENYGYTF.